The sequence of this TCR beta chain was determined in a study of graft-versus-host responses after intestinal transplantation. Study-level background: Recipients received multivisceral, liver-intestinal, or isolated intestinal transplants. Anti-thymocyte globulin induction, then tacrolimus and steroids for two to four years, went to all recipients. Findings and limits, study-wide: Among recipient marrow samples, GvH clones were found; some appeared first in ileum or blood.

Profiling relied on immunoSEQ multiplex PCR, and the TCRdb table lists in-frame clones only, not all of them. This repertoire shows around 97,000 clones, over 80% found once; its top ten account for roughly 5.5%. V was clipped by 2 bases and J by 4 bases, with 8 bases between them. This CDR3 has 13 amino acids. Germline-derived CDR1 and CDR2 are SGHTA and FQGTGA. Concerning this clone itself: Its antigen remains unidentified.

The chain links TRBV7-3 to TRBJ2-5; D is ambiguous. The sequence was collected from a human donor who received an intestinal transplant. This specimen was unstimulated CD8+ T cells sorted from spleen or lymph node cells, taken before intestinal transplant. The CDR3 region has the DNA TGTGCCAGCAGCTTATTTGGTGGAGAGACCCAGTACTTC. Its protein is CASSLFGGETQYF.